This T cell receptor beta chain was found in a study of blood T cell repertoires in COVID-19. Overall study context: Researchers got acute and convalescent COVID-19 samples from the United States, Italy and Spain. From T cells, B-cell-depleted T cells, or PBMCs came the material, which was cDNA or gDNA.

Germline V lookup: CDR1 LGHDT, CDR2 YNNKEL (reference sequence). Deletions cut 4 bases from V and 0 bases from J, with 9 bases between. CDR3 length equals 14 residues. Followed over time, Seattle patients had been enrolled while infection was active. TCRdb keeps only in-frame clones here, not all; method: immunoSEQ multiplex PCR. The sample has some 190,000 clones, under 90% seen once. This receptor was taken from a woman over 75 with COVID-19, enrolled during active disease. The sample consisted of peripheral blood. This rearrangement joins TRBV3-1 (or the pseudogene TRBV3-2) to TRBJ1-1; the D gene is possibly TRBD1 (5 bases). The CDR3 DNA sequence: TGTGCCAGCAGCCTGGGGGACTTGAACACTGAAGCTTTCTTT. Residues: CASSLGDLNTEAFF.